This T cell receptor (beta chain) was recorded in a study of response to subunit inactivated influenza vaccine. This clonotype appeared many times. Per germline, CDR1 SGHTA and CDR2 FQGNSA. The CDR3 is 16 amino acids. Germline trimming cut 5 bases from V and 9 bases from J; bases unmatched to any gene: 16. TCRdb used MiXCR to reprocess the RT-PCR reads, holding one entry per CDR3 protein. The profile covers hundreds of thousands of distinct CDR3 sequences, with roughly 20% appearing a single time and about 11% taken by the ten largest. The chain has TRBV7-2 and TRBJ2-3, with TRBD2 identical over 8 bases. The sequenced sample was PBMCs from blood, obtained 5 days after vaccination. This receptor was identified in a man aged 50 or older who received an inactivated influenza vaccine. DNA of the CDR3: TGTGCCAGCAGCGCGCCCCTTCTTTATAGCGGGACGACGCAGTATTTT. Its protein is CASSAPLLYSGTTQYF.